Below are 16 T cell receptor beta chains sequenced from a single sample in a study of T cell responses to AZD1222 COVID-19 vaccine. Here immunoSEQ multiplex PCR was the method, and the copy in TCRdb shows in-frame clones only, minus some. Of about 120,000 clones listed, 90% were seen once; the top ten hold approximately 7.5%. The sample here was peripheral blood, taken on day 0 of AZD1222 vaccination. These receptors were taken from an adult in good health.

The count of this clone is one. The V and J genes are TRBV19 and TRBJ2-5; D is possibly TRBD2 (5 bases). V was clipped by 6 bases and J by 5 bases, with 10 bases between them. The length of the CDR3 is 12 residues. Germline V gene lookup returns CDR1 LNHDA and CDR2 SQIVND (reference sequence). The CDR3 here is CASSVRGETQYF. The CDR3 region has the DNA TGTGCCAGTAGCGTCCGCGGGGAGACCCAGTACTTC.

This chain connects TRBV3-1 (or the pseudogene TRBV3-2) to TRBJ2-2; 9 nucleotides agree with TRBD2. The ends lost 1 base at V and 5 bases at J; junction bases unmatched: 5. The CDR3 covers 16 residues. The germline V gene encodes CDR1 LGHDT and CDR2 YNNKEL (reference sequence). For the CDR3, the DNA is TGTGCCAGCAGCCAAGGACTAGCGGTAGGGACCGGGGAGCTGTTTTTT. Its translation: CASSQGLAVGTGELFF.

The chain recombines TRBV3-1 (or the pseudogene TRBV3-2) with TRBJ1-5, with D perhaps TRBD1 (6 bases). The CDR3 contains 14 residues. Germline assignment: CDR1 LGHDT and CDR2 YNNKEL (reference sequence). Between the trimmed V and J ends, which lost 2 bases and 2 bases, there was a span of 7 bases. CDR3 coding DNA: TGTGCCAGCAGCCAAAGGGGGGGCAATCAGCCCCAGCATTTT. Protein: CASSQRGGNQPQHF.

The chain employs TRBV21-1 and TRBJ1-1; the table names TRBD1, a call not compared with the DNA. TRBV21-1 is an annotated pseudogene. CDR3 length equals 16 residues. CDR3 nucleotide sequence: TGTGCCAGCAGCAAAGTTACAGGGTGGGAGAACACTGAAGCTTTCTTT. This codes for CASSKVTGWENTEAFF.

The V gene is TRBV11-2, the J gene TRBJ2-5; 8 nucleotides agree with TRBD2. CDR1 and CDR2 (germline): SGHAT, FQNNGV. Trimming cost V 5 bases and J 5 bases; bases outside gene matches: 10. The CDR3 sequence is 15 residues long. The CDR3 loop reads CASSNRGGAGETQYF. CDR3 in DNA: TGTGCCAGCAGCAACCGGGGGGGCGCGGGGGAGACCCAGTACTTC.

The rearrangement joins TRBV28 to TRBJ2-7, with D possibly being TRBD2 (7 bases). V shed 6 bases and J shed 7 bases, with 22 bases lying between them. Germline values: CDR1 MDHEN, CDR2 SYDVKM. The CDR3 covers 15 residues. In nucleotides, the CDR3 is TGTGCCAGCAGCGCGCACGGGGGCAGGGAGGGAGAGCAGTACTTC. It is translated as CASSAHGGREGEQYF.

The chain couples TRBV7-2 to TRBJ2-5; D may be TRBD2 (6 bases). There are 16 residues in the CDR3. V lost 5 bases and J lost 5, with 21 bases in between. In germline, CDR1 is SGHTA, CDR2 FQGNSA. The CDR3 region is CASSPGLTMNRETQYF. The CDR3, as DNA: TGTGCCAGCAGCCCCGGACTAACGATGAATCGGGAGACCCAGTACTTC.

The chain has TRBV5-1 and TRBJ1-1; 8 nucleotides agree with TRBD1. The V gene end was trimmed by 1 base and the J gene end by 1 base; junction bases not matched to a gene: 12. The CDR3 contains 18 residues. Germline V gives CDR1 SGHRS, CDR2 YFSETQ. For the CDR3, the DNA is TGCGCCAGCAGCTTGCCCCCAAGGACAGGGAGTGGGAACACTGAAGCTTTCTTT. It encodes CASSLPPRTGSGNTEAFF.

The chain couples TRBV28 to TRBJ1-1; D not resolved. V dropped 6 bases and J dropped 3 bases, with 11 bases sitting between them. CDR1 is MDHEN and CDR2 is SYDVKM in the germline V gene. The CDR3 spans 13 residues. This CDR3 reads CASSSRRYTEAFF. The CDR3 coding sequence is TGTGCCAGCAGCTCCAGACGGTACACTGAAGCTTTCTTT. Using reference TRBV28 and TRBJ1-1 for the parts outside the CDR3, the full variable domain is DVKVTQSSRYLVKRTGEKVFLECVQDMDHENMFWYRQDPGLGLRLIYFSYDVKMKEKGDIPEGYSVSREKKERFSLILESASTNQTSMYLCASSSRRYTEAFFGQGTRLTVV.

This clone was recorded a few times. This chain uses TRBV27 with TRBJ1-5; D is undetermined. This CDR3 has 14 amino acids. The V end was cut by 2 bases, the J end by 4 bases, with 9 bases between. Germline loops: CDR1 MNHEY, CDR2 SMNVEV (reference sequence). The CDR3 spells CASSLTGLNQPQHF. In DNA form, the CDR3 reads TGTGCCAGCAGTTTAACCGGACTTAATCAGCCCCAGCATTTT.

The chain couples TRBV24-1 to TRBJ1-3; no clear D. The CDR3 length is 14 residues. From germline, CDR1 is KGHDR and CDR2 SFDVKD. With 2 bases removed from V and 0 bases from J, the gap between germline ends came to 4 bases. Here the CDR3 reads CATSDSRSGNTIYF. DNA for the CDR3: TGTGCCACCAGTGATTCCCGCTCTGGAAACACCATATATTTT.

The chain employs TRBV19 and TRBJ2-5, with D hard to call. The germline CDR1 and CDR2 sequences are LNHDA and SQIVND (reference sequence). V dropped 3 bases and J dropped 5 bases, with 16 bases sitting between them. There are 15 residues in the CDR3. The chain's CDR3 is CASSISAPPSETQYF. CDR3 coding DNA: TGTGCCAGTAGTATCTCGGCACCCCCCAGTGAGACCCAGTACTTC.

The V gene is TRBV19, the J gene TRBJ2-7, with D maybe TRBD1 (6 bases). Trimming shortened V by 5 bases and J by 1 base, and 15 bases separated the two germline ends. The CDR3 is made up of 15 amino acids. Germline CDR1 LNHDA, CDR2 SQIVND (reference sequence). This CDR3 is CASSVGQIGSYEQYF. CDR3 nucleotide sequence: TGTGCCAGTAGTGTGGGACAAATCGGATCCTACGAGCAGTACTTC.

V gene TRBV7-9 combines with J gene TRBJ1-4; 11 bases match TRBD1. J lost 6 bases, V lost 1 base, and 7 bases had no gene match. This CDR3 spans 17 amino acids. The germline V gene encodes CDR1 SEHNR and CDR2 FQNEAQ (reference sequence). The CDR3 sequence: CASSLGGTGGKYEKLFF. The CDR3 coding sequence is TGTGCCAGCAGCTTAGGAGGGACAGGGGGTAAATATGAAAAACTGTTTTTT.

J is TRBJ1-5 and V is TRBV28, with 7 bases matching TRBD1. After removal of 3 bases from V and 1 base from J, the junction contained 21 bases not matched to a gene. From germline, CDR1 is MDHEN and CDR2 SYDVKM. The CDR3 length is 21 residues. The DNA for the CDR3 is TGTGCCAGCAGTTTGGGGGCCTCACTAGACGACAGGGCCAGAAGCAATCAGCCCCAGCATTTT. This sequence encodes CASSLGASLDDRARSNQPQHF.

The rearrangement uses TRBV19 and TRBJ2-2; TRBD1 aligns across 11 bases. The CDR3 contains 18 residues. Unmatched junction bases numbered 11, after V lost 6 bases and J lost 2 bases. The germline CDR1 and CDR2 sequences are LNHDA and SQIVND (reference sequence). CDR3 sequence: CASRRLRDRGSNTGELFF. The DNA for the CDR3 is TGTGCCAGTAGGCGACTAAGGGACAGGGGGTCCAACACCGGGGAGCTGTTTTTT.